The 6 T cell receptor beta chains listed next were all sequenced from one sample in a study of blood T cells in healthy people across ages. A second roughly 6 to 11 cycle PCR used barcoded and J-beta primers. TCRdb re-derived calls from the 5' RACE reads in MiXCR, one entry per CDR3 protein. Altogether 500,000 to 600,000 distinct CDR3 sequences are present, roughly 29% being singletons, with the ten largest covering less than 20%. The sample consisted of blood. These TCRs come from a woman aged 70 to 79 in good health.

The chain recombines TRBV7-9 with TRBJ2-7, with D maybe TRBD1 (5 bases). The CDR3 contains 17 residues. Trimming shortened V by 6 bases and J by 5 bases, and 26 bases separated the two germline ends. In germline, CDR1 is SEHNR, CDR2 FQNEAQ (reference sequence). CDR3 nucleotide sequence: TGTGCCAGCAGTCGACAGTGGGCCAGCGAGTCAACCAACGAGCAGTACTTC. It encodes CASSRQWASESTNEQYF.

This chain connects TRBV7-2 to TRBJ1-4, with a possible D match to TRBD1 (5 bases). Germline assignment: CDR1 SGHTA and CDR2 FQGNSA. This CDR3 has 15 residues. The ends were cut back, 5 bases at V and 5 bases at J, with 15 bases in the middle. The chain's CDR3 is CASSQQGAVNEKLFF. The DNA for the CDR3 is TGTGCCAGCAGCCAACAAGGGGCAGTAAATGAAAAACTGTTTTTT.

A word on this clonotype: The junction shows a germline mismatch at one end, possibly a read error. CDR3 loop: CAWNQARTGEYGKQFF. DNA of the CDR3: TGTGCCTGGAACCAGGCAAGGACAGGGGAATATGGTAAGCAATTCTTC. The rearrangement links TRBV30 to TRBJ2-1, with TRBD1 matching 9 bases. The CDR3 is made up of 16 amino acids. Germline assignment: CDR1 GTSNPN and CDR2 SVGIG (reference sequence).

This clonotype was counted ten times or more. V is TRBV7-9 and J is TRBJ2-4; D unresolved. CDR1 and CDR2 from the germline V gene are SEHNR and FQNEAQ (reference sequence). The CDR3 spans 15 residues. V was trimmed by 5 bases and J by 7 bases, leaving 18 bases between them. The CDR3 bases are TGTGCCAGCAGCCGCGGTGGGGTTCGCTCGAACATTCAGTACTTC. Encoded protein: CASSRGGVRSNIQYF.

This chain joins TRBV30 and TRBJ1-1; 7 bases agree with TRBD1. CDR1 is GTSNPN, CDR2 SVGIG, per germline (reference sequence). Trimming removed 5 bases from V and 5 bases from J; junction bases left unmatched: 8. The CDR3 consists of 13 residues. The chain's CDR3 is CAWDRASRTEAFF. CDR3 bases: TGTGCCTGGGACAGGGCAAGTCGGACTGAAGCTTTCTTT.

The V call is TRBV7-9, the J call TRBJ2-6; possibly TRBD1 for D (5 bases). Looked up from germline, CDR1 is SEHNR and CDR2 is FQNEAQ (reference sequence). This CDR3 contains 15 residues. Trimming took off 7 bases at V and 2 bases at J, with 12 bases between the two ends. CDR3 nucleotides: TGTGCCAGCACCCGGAAGGGGCCTGGGGCCAACGTCCTGACTTTC. Amino acids: CASTRKGPGANVLTF.